These T cell receptor beta chains were read from a single sample in a study of cytomegalovirus exposure and HLA in healthy donors. TCRdb keeps only in-frame clones here, not all; method: immunoSEQ multiplex PCR. Here the sample spans roughly 52,000 clones, 93% being singletons. The sequencing sample was made of PBMCs. Receptor source: a woman aged 18-29 years in good health and CMV-seropositive. Each CDR3 is given with its conserved first and last residue. A D gene is named only where the DNA matches it firmly. Not every row has a clone size; where given, it reads once, few, many or a size class.

j_call v_call d_call clone_size cdr3_nt cdr3_aa
TRBJ1-4 TRBV7-6 . few TGTGCCAGCAGCTTAGGTCCAGGGAACGAAAAACTGTTTTTT CASSLGPGNEKLFF
TRBJ2-1 TRBV9 . . TGTGCCAGCAGCGTCTACGATTTGGCCTACAATGAGCAGTTCTTC CASSVYDLAYNEQFF
TRBJ1-1 TRBV5-1 TRBD1 . TGCGCCAGCAGCGTAACAGGGGGCACTGAAGCTTTCTTT CASSVTGGTEAFF
TRBJ2-3 TRBV28 TRBD2 . TGTGCCAGCAGTCCCAATCAGCGGGGGGTTCGCACAGATACGCAGTATTTT CASSPNQRGVRTDTQYF
TRBJ1-6 TRBV15 . once TGTGCCACCAGCCCCAACACCGGGAATTCACCCCTCCACTTT CATSPNTGNSPLHF
TRBJ1-1 TRBV5-5 TRBD1 . TGTGCCAGCAGCCAGGACAGGGGGCTAGCGCGTGAAGCTTTCTTT CASSQDRGLAREAFF
TRBJ1-1 TRBV6-5 . once TGTGCCAGCAGGCGCCAGCGGGACACCCAAGAAGTTTTCTTT CASRRQRDTQEVFF
TRBJ2-7 TRBV9 . . TGTGCCAGCAGCCCCCGAAACAGGGATGGGAGCGAGCAGTACTTC CASSPRNRDGSEQYF
TRBJ1-2 TRBV4-1 . . TGCGCCAGCAGCCAAGACCGGAGGATCTATGGCTACACCTTC CASSQDRRIYGYTF
TRBJ1-3 TRBV2 . . TGTGCCAGCAGTGAATGGGACTATGGAAACACCATATATTTT CASSEWDYGNTIYF
TRBJ2-5 TRBV11-2 TRBD2 . TGTGCCAGCAGCCCCGGAAGGGGCGGGGGGGCAATAGAGACCCAGTACTTC CASSPGRGGGAIETQYF
TRBJ1-1 TRBV18 . . TGTGCCAGCTCACCGCTCAACGGGGACACTGAAGCTTTCTTT CASSPLNGDTEAFF
TRBJ2-5 TRBV13 TRBD1 . TGTGCCAGCAGCGACGGGGACAGGGGAGATGGAGAGACCCAGTACTTC CASSDGDRGDGETQYF
TRBJ2-1 TRBV19 . . TGTGCCTCCAGAGGAAGGAATGAGCAGTTCTTC CASRGRNEQFF
TRBJ1-2 TRBV9 TRBD1 once TGTGCCAGCAGCGCGTTACCCTCGGGACAGGGAGGCTATGGCTACACCTTC CASSALPSGQGGYGYTF
TRBJ1-4 TRBV7-9 . . TGTGCCAGCAGCCTGGCCCAGGGTGGTGAAAAACTGTTTTTT CASSLAQGGEKLFF
TRBJ1-1 TRBV12-5 . . TGTGCTAGTGGTCCAGACAGGCAGAACACTGAAGCTTTCTTT CASGPDRQNTEAFF
TRBJ2-3 TRBV7-2 . . TGTGCCAGCACCGAGGGTCCAAACACAGATACGCAGTATTTT CASTEGPNTDTQYF
TRBJ2-5 TRBV6-1 . once TGTGCCAGCAGTGAAGCCCCGAACATCGTTAGGGGGGAGACCCAGTACTTC CASSEAPNIVRGETQYF
TRBJ2-1 TRBV6-5 . once TGTGCCAGCAGCCGGCGGCCCATCTCCTACAATGAGCAGTTCTTC CASSRRPISYNEQFF
TRBJ2-1 TRBV4-2 TRBD2 . TGTGCCAGCAGCCAAGAAAGCGGGCTAGCGGATACCTACAATGAGCAGTTCTTC CASSQESGLADTYNEQFF
TRBJ2-7 TRBV20-1 . . TGCAGTGCTAGAGCCGTCTACGAGCAGTACTTC CSARAVYEQYF
TRBJ2-7 TRBV7-9 TRBD2 . TGTGCCAGCAGCTTACCCCCCGAGCGGGGGTACCACGAGCAGTACTTC CASSLPPERGYHEQYF
TRBJ1-6 TRBV19 TRBD1 . TGTGCCAGTAGCGACGACAGGGATAATTCACCCCTCCACTTT CASSDDRDNSPLHF
TRBJ1-1 TRBV5-1 . once TGCGCCAGCAGCTTGATCCGACAGCAGAACACTGAAGCTTTCTTT CASSLIRQQNTEAFF
TRBJ2-7 TRBV4-2 . . TGTGCCAGCAGCCGCGGGGTGTCCTACGAGCAGTACTTC CASSRGVSYEQYF
TRBJ2-1 TRBV6-5 . . TGTGCCAGCAGTTCCAGGGTTAGGGAGCAGTTCTTC CASSSRVREQFF
TRBJ1-4 TRBV7-9 TRBD1 . TGTGCCAGCACCCTAGGGGACAGGGATAATGAAAAACTGTTTTTT CASTLGDRDNEKLFF
TRBJ2-5 TRBV11-3 TRBD1 . TGTGCCAGCATCCCTACCGGGACAGGGCGAAGGTACCAAGAGACCCAGTACTTC CASIPTGTGRRYQETQYF
TRBJ1-5 TRBV19 . . TGTGCCAGTAGCGTAACTACGGGAGTCAAGCCTACGGGTCAGCCCCAGCATTTT CASSVTTGVKPTGQPQHF
TRBJ1-1 TRBV10-1 . . TGCGCCAGCAGTCTATCGGCAGGAACAGGCACTGAAGCTTTCTTT CASSLSAGTGTEAFF
TRBJ1-2 TRBV7-9 TRBD1 . TGTGCCAGCAGCCTTTATACTGGGACAGGGAAGATTGGCTACACCTTC CASSLYTGTGKIGYTF
TRBJ2-5 TRBV7-2 . . TGTGCCAGCAGCCGCTGGGGCGGGGAAGAGACCCAGTACTTC CASSRWGGEETQYF
TRBJ1-1 TRBV4-1 TRBD1 . TGCGCCAGCTGCATTCGTCCGGGACAGGATAGTAGCACTGAAGCTTTCTTT CASCIRPGQDSSTEAFF
TRBJ2-7 TRBV28 . . TGTGCCAGCAGGAGACAAACCTACGAGCAGTACTTC CASRRQTYEQYF
TRBJ2-7 TRBV9 TRBD1 . TGTGCCAGCAGCCGACAGGCGGACAGGGCTTACGAGCAGTACTTC CASSRQADRAYEQYF
TRBJ1-1 TRBV7-9 . . TGTGCCAGCAGCTTTCAGGGGACTGAAGCTTTCTTT CASSFQGTEAFF
TRBJ2-7 TRBV19 . . TGTGCCAGTAGTACCCAGGGGGGTTACGAGCAGTACTTC CASSTQGGYEQYF
TRBJ2-7 TRBV6-1 . . TGTGCCAGCAGTGATGGGTCGGGAGTCTCCTACGAGCAGTACTTC CASSDGSGVSYEQYF
TRBJ1-6 TRBV4-3 TRBD1 . TGCGCCAGCAGCCATCCCCCGGGACAGGGCGAATTACGATCACCCCTCCACTTT CASSHPPGQGELRSPLHF
TRBJ2-7 TRBV6-5 . . TGTGCCAGCAGTTACGGATCGCTAGGCTACGAGCAGTACTTC CASSYGSLGYEQYF
TRBJ2-3 TRBV4-1 TRBD2 . TGCGCCAGCAGCCTCAGAACTAGCGGGGCCACAGATACGCAGTATTTT CASSLRTSGATDTQYF
TRBJ2-1 TRBV9 TRBD2 . TGTGCCAGCAGCTCTTTTCTAGCGGGGGGGAATGAGCAGTTCTTC CASSSFLAGGNEQFF
TRBJ2-3 TRBV6-4 . . TGTGCCAGCAGCCTTTCCCGGGAGCGAGGGGATACGCAGTATTTT CASSLSRERGDTQYF
TRBJ1-1 TRBV14 . . TGTGCCAGCAGCCAGGAGAATGTGAACACTGAAGCTTTCTTT CASSQENVNTEAFF
TRBJ2-6 TRBV19 TRBD1 . TGTGCCAGTAAGGGGACAGGCTGGGATTACTCTGGGGCCAACGTCCTGACTTTC CASKGTGWDYSGANVLTF
TRBJ2-7 TRBV4-1 . . TGCGCCAGCAGCCGGGGGCAGAACGCCTACGAGCAGTACTTC CASSRGQNAYEQYF
TRBJ1-2 TRBV5-8 . . TGTGCCAGGAGACGGGGGGTCTATGGCTACACCTTC CARRRGVYGYTF
TRBJ1-2 TRBV21-1 . . TGTGCCAGCAGCACCGAGGGACAGGGGGCCGTTCGATATGCCTTC CASSTEGQGAVRYAF
TRBJ1-3 TRBV5-4 . . TGTGCCAGCAGCTTGGGCGGGGACACCATATATTTT CASSLGGDTIYF
TRBJ2-6 TRBV19 TRBD2 . TGTGCCAGTAGTATGACACGGACTAGCGGGGGGGTGTCTGGGGCCAACGTCCTGACTTTC CASSMTRTSGGVSGANVLTF
TRBJ1-2 TRBV28 TRBD1 . TGTGCCAGCAGTTCCCCTGGGACAGGGGAGAGCTACACCTTC CASSSPGTGESYTF
TRBJ1-1 TRBV7-2 TRBD1 . TGTGCCAGCAGCTTGGGACAGGGGAACACTGAAGCTTTCTTT CASSLGQGNTEAFF
TRBJ2-7 TRBV7-9 . . TGTGCCAGCAGCCCCCAGGATTTCCACGAGCAGTACTTC CASSPQDFHEQYF
TRBJ1-5 TRBV6-1 . . TGTGCCAGCAGTTCTGGACAACATCAGCCCCAGCATTTT CASSSGQHQPQHF
TRBJ2-3 TRBV9 TRBD2 . TGTGCCAGCAGCGAGAGAGCGGGGGGTGGTACGCAGTATTTT CASSERAGGGTQYF
TRBJ1-6 TRBV7-2 . once TGTGCCAGCAGTCCATATAATTCACCCCTCCACTTT CASSPYNSPLHF
TRBJ2-7 TRBV27 TRBD1 . TGTGCCAGCGGGGACAGGGTAACCTACGAGCAGTACTTC CASGDRVTYEQYF
TRBJ2-7 TRBV7-2 TRBD1 . TGTGCCAGCAGCTTAGCGGGGACAGGGGGCCTCTACGAGCAGTACTTC CASSLAGTGGLYEQYF
TRBJ1-5 TRBV5-1 . once TGCGCCAGCAGCTCAACGGGACATAGCAATCAGCCCCAGCATTTT CASSSTGHSNQPQHF